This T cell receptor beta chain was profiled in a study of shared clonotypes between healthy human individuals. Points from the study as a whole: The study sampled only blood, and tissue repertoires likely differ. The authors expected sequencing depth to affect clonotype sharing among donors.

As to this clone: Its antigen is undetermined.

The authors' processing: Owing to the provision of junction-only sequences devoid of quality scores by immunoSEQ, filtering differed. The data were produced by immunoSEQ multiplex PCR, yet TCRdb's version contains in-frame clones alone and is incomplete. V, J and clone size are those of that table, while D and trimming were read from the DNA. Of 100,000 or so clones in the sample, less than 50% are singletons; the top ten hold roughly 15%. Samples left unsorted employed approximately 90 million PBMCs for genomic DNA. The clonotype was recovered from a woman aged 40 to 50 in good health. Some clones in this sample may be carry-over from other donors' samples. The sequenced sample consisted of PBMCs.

The CDR3 loop is CASSPEQYF. CDR3 in DNA: TGTGCCAGCAGCCCTGAGCAGTACTTC. The rearrangement joins TRBV6-6 to TRBJ2-7; D is uncertain. V lost 6 bases to trimming and J lost 7 bases, with 4 bases between them. There are 9 residues in the CDR3. Germline V gene data show CDR1 as MNHNY and CDR2 as SVGAGI (reference sequence).